This T cell receptor (beta chain) was documented in a study of blood T cell repertoires in COVID-19. Germline values: CDR1 MNHEY, CDR2 SMNVEV (reference sequence). The CDR3 is 13 amino acids. Unmatched junction bases numbered 8, after V lost 8 bases and J lost 5 bases. Method: immunoSEQ multiplex PCR; TCRdb's copy keeps in-frame clones and lacks some. The table includes roughly 190,000 clones, 85% to 90% detected once. The chain is built from TRBV27 and TRBJ2-5; TRBD1 matches at 7 bases. The receptor's source is a woman in her thirties or forties in a cohort exposed to, infected with or recovered from COVID-19 (not recorded which). Sequenced material: PBMCs or T cells enriched from blood (not recorded which). Written as DNA, the CDR3 is TGTGCCAGCGGGCAAGGGGGCTGGGAGACCCAGTACTTC. Translated: CASGQGGWETQYF.